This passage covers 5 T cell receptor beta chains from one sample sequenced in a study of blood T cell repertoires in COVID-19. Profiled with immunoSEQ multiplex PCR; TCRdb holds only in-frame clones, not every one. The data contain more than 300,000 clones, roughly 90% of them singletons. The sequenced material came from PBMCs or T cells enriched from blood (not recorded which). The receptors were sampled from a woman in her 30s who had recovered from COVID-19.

CDR3 region: CASSLFSAGVEWNEQFF. In nucleotides, the CDR3 is TGTGCCAGCAGTTTATTTTCAGCGGGAGTGGAGTGGAATGAGCAGTTCTTC. The rearrangement uses TRBV27 and TRBJ2-1; TRBD2 agrees at 8 bases. Trimming took 1 base from V and 7 from J; bases not matched to a gene: 12. Per the germline V gene, CDR1 is MNHEY and CDR2 is SMNVEV (reference sequence). CDR3 length equals 17 residues.

CDR3 loop: CASSQSQRERDNEQFF. Written as DNA, the CDR3 is TGTGCCAGCAGCCAATCCCAGCGGGAGAGAGACAATGAGCAGTTCTTC. The chain carries TRBV3-1 (or the pseudogene TRBV3-2) and TRBJ2-1; 8 nucleotides match TRBD2. CDR1 LGHDT and CDR2 YNNKEL come from the germline V gene (reference sequence). After removal of 2 bases from V and 5 bases from J, the junction contained 8 bases not matched to a gene. The CDR3 has 16 residues.

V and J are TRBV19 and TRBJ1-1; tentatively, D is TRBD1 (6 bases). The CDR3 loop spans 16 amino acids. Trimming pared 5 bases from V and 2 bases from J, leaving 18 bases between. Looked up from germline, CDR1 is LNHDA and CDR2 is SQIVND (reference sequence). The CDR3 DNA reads TGTGCCAGTAGTCGCCCGCTCCGGGACACCAACACTGAAGCTTTCTTT. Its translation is CASSRPLRDTNTEAFF.

CDR3 sequence: CAWSAGEDQPQHF. DNA of the CDR3: TGTGCCTGGAGCGCGGGGGAAGATCAGCCCCAGCATTTT. The rearrangement joins TRBV30 to TRBJ1-5; TRBD1 might be the D (5 bases). Trimming cost V 3 bases and J 5 bases, with 11 bases left between them. The CDR3 is 13 residues long. Germline assignment: CDR1 GTSNPN and CDR2 SVGIG (reference sequence). The full variable domain, rest sourced from reference TRBV30 and TRBJ1-5, is SQTIHQWPATLVQPVGSPLSLECTVEGTSNPNLYWYRQAAGRGLQLLFYSVGIGQISSEVPQNLSASRPQDRQFILSSKKLLLSDSGFYLCAWSAGEDQPQHFGDGTRLSIL.

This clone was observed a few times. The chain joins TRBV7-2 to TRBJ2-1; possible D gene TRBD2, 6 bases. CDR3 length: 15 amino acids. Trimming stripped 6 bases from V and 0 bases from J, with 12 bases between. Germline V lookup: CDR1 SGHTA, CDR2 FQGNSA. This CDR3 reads CASSLARSSYNEQFF. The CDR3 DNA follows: TGTGCCAGCAGTCTAGCGAGGAGCTCCTACAATGAGCAGTTCTTC.